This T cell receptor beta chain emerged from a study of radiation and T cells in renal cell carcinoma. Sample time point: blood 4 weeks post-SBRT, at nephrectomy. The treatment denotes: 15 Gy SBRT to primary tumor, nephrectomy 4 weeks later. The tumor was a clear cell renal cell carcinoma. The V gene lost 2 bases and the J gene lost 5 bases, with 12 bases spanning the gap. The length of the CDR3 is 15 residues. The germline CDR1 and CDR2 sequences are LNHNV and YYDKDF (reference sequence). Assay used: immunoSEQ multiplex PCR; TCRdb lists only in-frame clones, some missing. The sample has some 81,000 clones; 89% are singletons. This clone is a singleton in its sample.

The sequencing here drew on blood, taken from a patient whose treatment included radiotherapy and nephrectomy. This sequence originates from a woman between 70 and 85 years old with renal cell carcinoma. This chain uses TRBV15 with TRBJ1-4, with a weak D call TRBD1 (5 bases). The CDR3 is CATSRRVGGNEKLFF. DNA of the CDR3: TGTGCCACCAGCAGACGGGTGGGGGGGAATGAAAAACTGTTTTTT.